The entry below describes one TCR beta chain. Its cognate antigen is unknown. Germline CDR1 and CDR2: SGHDT and YYEEEE. The V gene lost 0 bases and the J gene lost 2 bases, with 8 bases spanning the gap. The CDR3 extends over 14 amino acids. These data come from a study of CD8+ T cells in alopecia areata. Treatment given: oral pan-JAK inhibitor, 5-10 mg twice daily. CD4+ and CD8+ T cells were sorted from PBMCs. Extracted from the samples, RNA was reverse transcribed into cDNA to serve as the sequencing template. Here immunoSEQ multiplex PCR was the method, and the copy in TCRdb shows in-frame clones only, minus some. This sample has 150,000 to 250,000 clones, with nearly 60% found just once. Study-wide results and caveats: In blood and scalp, many expanded lesional clones persisted during tofacitinib. Both scalp clonality and the expanded CD8+ clones among the top 100 showed a significant decrease with tofacitinib.

This chain joins TRBV5-6 and TRBJ1-2, with D unclear. The sample consisted of CD4+ T cells sorted from blood, taken at week 24, from a patient treated with tofacitinib. The TCR sequence derives from a human donor with alopecia areata. CDR3 loop: CASSLGIPNYGYTF. As DNA, the CDR3 is TGTGCCAGCAGCTTGGGGATTCCCAACTATGGCTACACCTTC. Full variable domain (missing parts from reference TRBV5-6 and TRBJ1-2): DAGVTQSPTHLIKTRGQQVTLRCSPKSGHDTVSWYQQALGQGPQFIFQYYEEEERQRGNFPDRFSGHQFPNYSSELNVNALLLGDSALYLCASSLGIPNYGYTFGSGTRLTVV.